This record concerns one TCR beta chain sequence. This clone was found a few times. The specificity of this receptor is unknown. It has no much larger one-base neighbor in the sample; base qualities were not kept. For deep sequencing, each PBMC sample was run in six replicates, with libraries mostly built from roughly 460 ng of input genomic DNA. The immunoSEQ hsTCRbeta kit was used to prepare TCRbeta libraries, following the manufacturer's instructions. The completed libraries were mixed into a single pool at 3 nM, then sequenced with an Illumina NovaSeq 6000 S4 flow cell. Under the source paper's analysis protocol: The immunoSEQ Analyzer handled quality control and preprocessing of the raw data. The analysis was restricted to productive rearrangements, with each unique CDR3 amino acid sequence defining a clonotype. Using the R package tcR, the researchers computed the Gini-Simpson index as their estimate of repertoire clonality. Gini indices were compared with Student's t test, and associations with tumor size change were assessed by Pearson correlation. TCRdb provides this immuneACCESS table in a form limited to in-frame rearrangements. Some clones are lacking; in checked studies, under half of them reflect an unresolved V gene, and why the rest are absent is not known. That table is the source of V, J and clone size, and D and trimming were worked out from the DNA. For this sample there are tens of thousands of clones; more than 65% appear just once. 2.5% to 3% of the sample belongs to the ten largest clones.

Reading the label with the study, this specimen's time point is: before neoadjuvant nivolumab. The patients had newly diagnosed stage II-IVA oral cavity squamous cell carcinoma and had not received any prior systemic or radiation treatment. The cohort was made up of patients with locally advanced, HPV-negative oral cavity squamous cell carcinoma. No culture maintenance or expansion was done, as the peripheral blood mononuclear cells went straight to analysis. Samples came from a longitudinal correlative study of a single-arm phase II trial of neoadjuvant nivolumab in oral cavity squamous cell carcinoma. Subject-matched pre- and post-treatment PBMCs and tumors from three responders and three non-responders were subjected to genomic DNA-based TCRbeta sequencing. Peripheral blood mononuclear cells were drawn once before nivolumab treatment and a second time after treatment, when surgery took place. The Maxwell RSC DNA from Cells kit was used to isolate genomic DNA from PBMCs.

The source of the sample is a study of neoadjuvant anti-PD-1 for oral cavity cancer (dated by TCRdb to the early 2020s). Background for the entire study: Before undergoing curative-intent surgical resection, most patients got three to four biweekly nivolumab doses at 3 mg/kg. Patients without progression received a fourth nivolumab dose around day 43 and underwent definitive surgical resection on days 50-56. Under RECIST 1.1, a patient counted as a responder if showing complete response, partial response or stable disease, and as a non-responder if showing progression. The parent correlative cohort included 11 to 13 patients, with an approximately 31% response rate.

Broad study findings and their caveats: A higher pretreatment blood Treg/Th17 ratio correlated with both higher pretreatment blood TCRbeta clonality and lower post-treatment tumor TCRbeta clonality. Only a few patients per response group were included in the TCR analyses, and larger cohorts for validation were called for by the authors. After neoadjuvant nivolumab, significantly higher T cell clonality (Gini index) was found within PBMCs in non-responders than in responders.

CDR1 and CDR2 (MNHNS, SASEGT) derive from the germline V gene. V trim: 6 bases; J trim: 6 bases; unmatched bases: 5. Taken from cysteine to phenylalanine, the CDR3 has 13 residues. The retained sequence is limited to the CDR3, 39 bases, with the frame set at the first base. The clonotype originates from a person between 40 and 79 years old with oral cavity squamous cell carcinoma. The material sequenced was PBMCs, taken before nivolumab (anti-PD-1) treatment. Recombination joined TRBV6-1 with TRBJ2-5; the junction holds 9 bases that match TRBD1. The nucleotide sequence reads TGTGCCAGCAGCGGGACAGGGTTGCAGACCCAGTACTTC. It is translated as CASSGTGLQTQYF.